What follows are 27 T cell receptor beta chains derived from one specimen sequenced in a study of response to subunit inactivated influenza vaccine. TCRdb redid the calling of the RT-PCR reads with MiXCR, one entry per CDR3 protein. The repertoire holds under 850,000 distinct CDR3 sequences, with less than 20% as singletons. The starting material was PBMCs from blood, obtained less than 6 days after vaccination. The receptors were gathered from a man between 50 and 59 years old who received an inactivated influenza vaccine.

To note about this clonotype: One junction end disagrees with the germline gene, perhaps due to a read error. The rearrangement uses TRBV7-9 and TRBJ2-1, with D perhaps being TRBD1 or TRBD2 (5 bases each). Per germline, CDR1 SEHNR and CDR2 FQNEAQ (reference sequence). CDR3 length: 15 residues. For the CDR3, the DNA is TGTGCCAGCGGCTTACTAGGGCTAGGGGACAATGAGCAGTTCTTC. Residues: CASGLLGLGDNEQFF.

The chain is built from TRBV4-1 and TRBJ2-2; D is tentatively TRBD1 or TRBD2 (5 bases each). This CDR3 region has 16 residues. CDR1 MGHRA and CDR2 YSYEKL come from the germline V gene. The V end was cut by 4 bases, the J end by 6 bases, with 18 bases between. CDR3 coding DNA: TGCGCCAGCAGCCCCACCGCGGCTCGGGGCCCCGGGGAGCTGTTTTTT. It specifies CASSPTAARGPGELFF.

The chain couples TRBV4-1 to TRBJ1-1, with D possibly being TRBD1 (6 bases). This CDR3 region has 14 residues. Trimming pared 4 bases from V and 6 bases from J, leaving 15 bases between. Germline V gene data show CDR1 as MGHRA and CDR2 as YSYEKL. Here the CDR3 reads CASSPNTGLPEAFF. The CDR3 nucleotides read TGCGCCAGCAGCCCCAATACAGGGCTTCCTGAAGCTTTCTTT.

In its sample, this clonotype was seen once. V is TRBV2 and J is TRBJ1-2; D may be TRBD1 (5 bases). Germline CDR1 is SNHLY and CDR2 is FYNNEI. This CDR3 has 14 residues. The V end lost 4 bases, the J end lost 8 bases, and 17 bases lay between the germline ends. CDR3 loop: CASSGGQIFLGYTF. The CDR3 DNA is TGTGCCAGCAGTGGAGGACAAATTTTTTTGGGCTACACCTTC. Full variable domain (remainder filled in from reference TRBV2 and TRBJ1-2): EPEVTQTPSHQVTQMGQEVILRCVPISNHLYFYWYRQILGQKVEFLVSFYNNEISEKSEIFDDQFSVERPDGSNFTLKIRSTKLEDSAMYFCASSGGQIFLGYTFGSGTRLTVV.

The table lists this clonotype with many counts. The chain recombines TRBV5-5 with TRBJ2-7; D remains unclear. V lost 0 bases and J 1 base, leaving 8 bases between the germline ends. This CDR3 has 14 amino acids. Germline loops: CDR1 SGHKS, CDR2 YYEKEE (reference sequence). CDR3 loop: CASSLVLNSYEQYF. As DNA, the CDR3 is TGTGCCAGCAGCTTGGTGCTGAATTCCTACGAGCAGTACTTC.

The rearrangement uses TRBV27 and TRBJ2-7, with D tentatively TRBD1 or TRBD2 (5 bases each). Trimming took 5 bases from V and 2 from J, leaving 16 bases between them. The CDR3 is 15 amino acids. Germline CDR1 MNHEY, CDR2 SMNVEV (reference sequence). Here the CDR3 DNA reads TGTGCCAGCAGTCCACCGGGACCTCGGCCCTACGAGCAGTACTTC. Its protein is CASSPPGPRPYEQYF.

The table lists this clonotype with a few counts. This sequence joins TRBV6-1 and TRBJ1-5, with 7 bases fitting TRBD1. Germline values: CDR1 MNHNS, CDR2 SASEGT. V shed 6 bases, J shed 3 bases, and the junction held 11 bases outside the gene matches. The CDR3 consists of 16 residues. This CDR3 is CASRDLTGTVNQPQHF. CDR3 sequence (DNA): TGTGCCAGCAGGGATCTCACCGGGACAGTCAATCAGCCCCAGCATTTT.

This clonotype was recorded at least ten times. This sequence joins TRBV4-3 and TRBJ2-7; no reliable D call. The length of the CDR3 is 14 residues. V lost 0 bases and J lost 3, with 9 bases in between. In germline, CDR1 is LGHNA, CDR2 YSLEER. Here the CDR3 reads CASSQDLASYEQYF. The DNA for the CDR3 is TGCGCCAGCAGCCAAGACTTGGCCAGCTACGAGCAGTACTTC.

This clonotype was recorded a few times. The V gene is TRBV20-1, the J gene TRBJ2-7; perhaps TRBD1 as D (6 bases). This CDR3 is built from 13 residues. Trimming cost V 4 bases and J 5 bases, with 15 bases left between them. Germline assignment: CDR1 DFQATT and CDR2 SNEGSKA (reference sequence). CDR3 amino acids: CSANTGTYNEQYF. The DNA of the CDR3 is TGCAGTGCTAACACCGGGACATACAACGAGCAGTACTTC.

There are a few counts of this clonotype. The V gene is TRBV6-5, the J gene TRBJ1-2; D possibly corresponds to TRBD1 (5 bases). Trimming stripped 0 bases from V and 5 bases from J, with 10 bases between. Germline CDR1 MNHEY, CDR2 SVGAGI. The CDR3 spans 14 residues. CDR3 sequence reads: CASSYSRQLYGYTF. The CDR3, as DNA: TGTGCCAGCAGTTACTCGAGACAGCTATATGGCTACACCTTC.

This clonotype appeared a few times. This chain uses TRBV5-1 with TRBJ1-4, with 7 positions matching TRBD1. CDR3 length equals 14 residues. CDR1 is SGHRS and CDR2 is YFSETQ in the germline V gene. V gave up 7 bases and J gave up 8 bases; unmatched junction bases: 11. CDR3 region: CASRVQGNGEKLFF. DNA of the CDR3: TGCGCCAGCCGGGTACAGGGGAACGGCGAAAAACTGTTTTTT.

The V gene is TRBV25-1, the J gene TRBJ2-2; D is undetermined. Germline CDR1 and CDR2: MGHDK and SYGVNS. The CDR3 consists of 15 residues. Trimming pared 1 base from V and 3 bases from J, leaving 9 bases between. The CDR3 DNA is TGTGCCAGCAGTGAATGGAACTCTTACACCGGGGAGCTGTTTTTT. Translating it yields CASSEWNSYTGELFF.

This chain joins TRBV4-3 and TRBJ2-2, with D unresolved. The CDR3 has 15 amino acids. V was trimmed by 0 bases and J by 1 base, leaving 6 bases between them. CDR1 is LGHNA and CDR2 is YSLEER in the germline V gene. The CDR3 DNA reads TGCGCCAGCAGCCAAGATCTGAGGAACACCGGGGAGCTGTTTTTT. Encoded protein: CASSQDLRNTGELFF.

This chain links TRBV5-1 with TRBJ2-7; D is perhaps TRBD1 (5 bases). V was pared by 0 bases and J by 3 bases, with 10 bases between. Per the germline V gene, CDR1 is SGHRS and CDR2 is YFSETQ. The CDR3 is made up of 14 amino acids. In DNA form, the CDR3 reads TGCGCCAGCAGCTTGGGGACAAGGCGCTACGAGCAGTACTTC. Translating gives CASSLGTRRYEQYF.

This clonotype was counted between two and nine times. The chain has TRBV9 and TRBJ2-2; TRBD2 is a possible D gene (5 bases). Deletions cut 0 bases from V and 4 bases from J, with 13 bases between. This CDR3 has 16 residues. From germline, CDR1 is SGDLS and CDR2 YYNGEE. The DNA of the CDR3 is TGTGCCAGCAGCGTAGGGTCTAGCTTTCTCACCGGGGAGCTGTTTTTT. Translating gives CASSVGSSFLTGELFF.

The chain couples TRBV12-3 or TRBV12-4 to TRBJ2-7, with 7 bases matching TRBD2. CDR3 size: 16 residues. The ends lost 4 bases at V and 4 bases at J; junction bases unmatched: 13. CDR3 region: CASSYWTREVPYEQYF. The DNA of the CDR3 is TGTGCCAGCAGTTACTGGACTAGGGAAGTTCCTTACGAGCAGTACTTC.

This sequence joins TRBV28 and TRBJ2-5; D gene unclear. CDR3 length equals 14 residues. Between the trimmed V and J ends, which lost 2 bases and 5 bases, there was a span of 12 bases. CDR1 is MDHEN, CDR2 SYDVKM, per germline. Here the CDR3 reads CASSLLALTETQYF. The DNA for the CDR3 is TGTGCCAGCAGTTTACTCGCCCTAACCGAGACCCAGTACTTC.

This clonotype has ten or more counts. The chain employs TRBV12-3 or TRBV12-4 and TRBJ2-7; TRBD1 is a possible D gene (6 bases). Trimming took off 5 bases at V and 0 bases at J, with 14 bases between the two ends. The length of the CDR3 is 15 residues. The CDR3 sequence: CASSGGRGSSYEQYF. DNA of the CDR3: TGTGCCAGCAGTGGGGGCCGGGGTAGCTCCTACGAGCAGTACTTC.

The chain uses TRBV15 and TRBJ1-1, with TRBD1 matching over 8 bases. J was trimmed by 6 bases and V by 0 bases; bases with no gene match: 3. The CDR3 runs 14 residues. CDR1 is LNHNV, CDR2 YYDKDF, per germline (reference sequence). The CDR3 nucleotides read TGTGCCACCAGCAGAGACAAACAGGGGGCTGAAGCTTTCTTT. It specifies CATSRDKQGAEAFF.

This clonotype has only a few counts. V gene TRBV6-5 combines with J gene TRBJ2-3, with 10 bases identical to TRBD2. This CDR3 comprises 18 residues. CDR1 is MNHEY and CDR2 is SVGAGI in the germline V gene. The ends lost 2 bases at V and 1 base at J; junction bases unmatched: 9. The CDR3 sequence: CASSYGAGGPYGTDTQYF. The DNA of the CDR3 is TGTGCCAGCAGTTACGGAGCGGGGGGGCCTTATGGCACAGATACGCAGTATTTT.

This clonotype was seen only a few times. The V gene is TRBV28, the J gene TRBJ1-1; D is unclear. Trimming shortened V by 4 bases and J by 1 base, and 7 bases separated the two germline ends. Germline CDR1 MDHEN, CDR2 SYDVKM. The CDR3 sequence is 13 residues long. Written as DNA, the CDR3 is TGTGCCAGCAGTTCCCAGTCGAACACTGAAGCTTTCTTT. Its protein product is CASSSQSNTEAFF.

This sequence joins TRBV5-1 and TRBJ2-5; 11 bases map to TRBD1. Germline assignment: CDR1 SGHRS and CDR2 YFSETQ. The V gene end was trimmed by 4 bases and the J gene end by 5 bases; junction bases not matched to a gene: 7. The CDR3 contains 15 residues. The CDR3 DNA reads TGCGCCAGCAGCAATGGACAGGGGGCCCAGGAGACCCAGTACTTC. This encodes CASSNGQGAQETQYF. The variable domain in full, with the rest retrieved from reference TRBV5-1 and TRBJ2-5, is KAGVTQTPRYLIKTRGQQVTLSCSPISGHRSVSWYQQTPGQGLQFLFEYFSETQRNKGNFPGRFSGRQFSNSRSEMNVSTLELGDSALYLCASSNGQGAQETQYFGPGTRLLVL.

A few counts support this clonotype. V gene TRBV20-1 combines with J gene TRBJ2-3; tentatively, D is TRBD1 or TRBD2 (6 bases each). The CDR3 length is 14 residues. Germline values: CDR1 DFQATT, CDR2 SNEGSKA (reference sequence). Between the trimmed V and J ends, which lost 5 bases and 0 bases, there was a span of 12 bases. The CDR3 sequence: CSALTGASTDTQYF. In DNA form, the CDR3 reads TGCAGTGCTCTAACGGGGGCTAGCACAGATACGCAGTATTTT.

This clonotype was detected a few times. J is TRBJ2-5 and V is TRBV12-3 or TRBV12-4; 7 bases line up with TRBD1. The CDR3 runs to 14 residues. V lost 2 bases to trimming and J lost 7 bases; unmatched junction nucleotides: 7. The CDR3 loop is CASSLYGAGGTQYF. In DNA form, the CDR3 reads TGTGCCAGCAGTTTATACGGTGCAGGGGGGACCCAGTACTTC.

This clonotype was detected only a few times. The V gene is TRBV4-1, the J gene TRBJ2-7; 9 nucleotides agree with TRBD2. Looked up from germline, CDR1 is MGHRA and CDR2 is YSYEKL. The CDR3 runs to 15 residues. The junction had 6 bases not matched to a gene; V was cut back by 1 base and J by 5 bases. CDR3 bases: TGCGCCAGCAGCCAAGTGATCGCTAGCGGGGACGAGCAGTACTTC. Translated: CASSQVIASGDEQYF.

Many counts were recorded for this clonotype. V usage is TRBV7-3 and J usage is TRBJ2-5, with 7 positions matching TRBD1. This CDR3 region has 16 residues. V shed 5 bases and J 2 bases; nucleotides not matched to a gene: 11. Germline V gives CDR1 SGHTA, CDR2 FQGTGA. The CDR3, as DNA: TGTGCCAGCAGCCTATGGACAGGTGTGCGTCAAGAGACCCAGTACTTC. It yields the protein CASSLWTGVRQETQYF. The whole variable domain, remainder taken from reference TRBV7-3 and TRBJ2-5, is GAGVSQTPSNKVTEKGKYVELRCDPISGHTALYWYRQSLGQGPEFLIYFQGTGAADDSGLPNDRFFAVRPEGSVSTLKIQRTERGDSAVYLCASSLWTGVRQETQYFGPGTRLLVL.

This clonotype was counted only a few times. The V call is TRBV10-3, the J call TRBJ1-1; TRBD1 aligns across 7 bases. There are 15 residues in the CDR3. Germline CDR1 reads ENHRY; CDR2 reads SYGVKD. The V gene end was trimmed by 2 bases and the J gene end by 0 bases; junction bases not matched to a gene: 3. This CDR3 reads CAISEETGMNTEAFF. The CDR3 region has the DNA TGTGCCATCAGTGAGGAGACAGGGATGAACACTGAAGCTTTCTTT.